This TCR beta chain was found in a study of long-term antiretroviral therapy in people with HIV. Per individual, the PBMC samples numbered at least one pre-ART and at least two post-ART. Treated in the United States were all of the participants with HIV. As concerns this clone: The antigen is undetermined.

Study conclusions and caveats: Diversity went up after ART and still fell short of transplant donor controls. Dominant in the repertoire at all time points were clones expanded before ART.

Samples were assayed with immunoSEQ v3.0 at survey level. TCRdb keeps only in-frame clones here, not all; method: immunoSEQ multiplex PCR. The data contain some 28,000 clones, around 93% of them singletons. Germline-derived CDR1 and CDR2 are SGHTA and FQGNSA. The trim removed 4 bases at V and 6 bases at J, leaving 5 bases unmatched. CDR3 length: 13 residues. The chain recombines TRBV7-2 with TRBJ2-7, with TRBD1 matching over 8 bases. The TCR sequence derives from a man aged 45-65 years with HIV. The material was unsorted PBMCs, obtained 5.3 years after starting antiretroviral therapy. As DNA, the CDR3 is TGTGCCAGCAGCTCCCGACAGGGGTTCGAGCAGTACTTC. Protein sequence: CASSSRQGFEQYF.